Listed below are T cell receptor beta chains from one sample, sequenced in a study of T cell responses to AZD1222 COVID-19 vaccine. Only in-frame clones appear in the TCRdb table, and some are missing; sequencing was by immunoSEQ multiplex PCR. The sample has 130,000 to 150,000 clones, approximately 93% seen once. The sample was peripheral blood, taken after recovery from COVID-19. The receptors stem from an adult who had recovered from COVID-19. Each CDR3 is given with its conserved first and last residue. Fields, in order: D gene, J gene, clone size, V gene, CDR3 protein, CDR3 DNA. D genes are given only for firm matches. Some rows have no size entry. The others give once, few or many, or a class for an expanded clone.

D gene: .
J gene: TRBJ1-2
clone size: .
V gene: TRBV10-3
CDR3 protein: CAISDGGGYTF
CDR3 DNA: TGTGCCATCAGTGATGGGGGCGGCTACACCTTC

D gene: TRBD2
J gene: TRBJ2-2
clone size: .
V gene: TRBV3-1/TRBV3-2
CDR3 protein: CASRRGEASVTGELFF
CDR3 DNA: TGTGCCAGCAGACGGGGGGAGGCTAGCGTCACCGGGGAGCTGTTTTTT

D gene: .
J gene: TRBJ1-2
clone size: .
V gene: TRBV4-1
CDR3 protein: CASSQEPGHYGYTF
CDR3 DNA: TGCGCCAGCAGCCAAGAGCCAGGGCACTATGGCTACACCTTC

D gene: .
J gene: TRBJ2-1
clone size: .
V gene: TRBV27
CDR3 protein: CASSLSDGIEQFF
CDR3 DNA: TGTGCCAGCAGTTTATCAGACGGGATTGAGCAGTTCTTC

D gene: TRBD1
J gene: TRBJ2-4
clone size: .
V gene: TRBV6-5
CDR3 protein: CASGGGTGVDIQYF
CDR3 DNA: TGTGCCAGCGGGGGAGGGACAGGGGTGGACATTCAGTACTTC

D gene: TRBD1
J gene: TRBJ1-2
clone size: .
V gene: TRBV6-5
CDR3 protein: CASSLGQGARGYTF
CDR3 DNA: TGTGCCAGCAGTCTCGGACAGGGGGCGCGGGGCTACACCTTC

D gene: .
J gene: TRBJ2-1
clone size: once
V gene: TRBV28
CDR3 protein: CASSLARGLFYNEQFF
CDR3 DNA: TGTGCCAGCAGTTTGGCCAGGGGACTCTTCTACAATGAGCAGTTCTTC

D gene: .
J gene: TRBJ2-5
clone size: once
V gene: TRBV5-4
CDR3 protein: CASSLLFYRGGRPQETQYF
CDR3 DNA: TGTGCCAGCAGCCTTCTATTTTACAGGGGGGGCCGCCCCCAAGAGACCCAGTACTTC

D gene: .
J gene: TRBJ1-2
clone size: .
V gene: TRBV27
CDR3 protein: CASSGDYDGYTF
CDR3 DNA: TGTGCCAGCTCGGGGGACTATGATGGCTACACCTTC

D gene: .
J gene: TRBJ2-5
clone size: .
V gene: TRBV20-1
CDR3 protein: CSASHRRGGLEETQYF
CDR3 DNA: TGCAGTGCTAGTCATCGGAGGGGCGGACTCGAGGAGACCCAGTACTTC

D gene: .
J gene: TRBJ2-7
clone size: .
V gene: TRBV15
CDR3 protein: CATSRALAYEQYF
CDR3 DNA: TGTGCCACCAGCAGGGCCCTAGCCTACGAGCAGTACTTC

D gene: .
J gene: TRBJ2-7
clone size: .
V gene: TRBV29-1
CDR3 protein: CSVEGPGAYEQYF
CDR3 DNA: TGCAGCGTTGAAGGGCCGGGAGCCTACGAGCAGTACTTC

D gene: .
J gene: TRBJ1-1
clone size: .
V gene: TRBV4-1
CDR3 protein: CASSQAQGNRVLEAFF
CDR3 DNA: TGCGCCAGCAGCCAAGCCCAGGGTAACAGGGTCTTAGAAGCTTTCTTT

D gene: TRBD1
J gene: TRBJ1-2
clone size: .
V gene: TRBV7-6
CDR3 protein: CASSPYDRVVNYGYTF
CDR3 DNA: TGTGCCAGCAGCCCGTACGACAGGGTGGTTAACTATGGCTACACCTTC

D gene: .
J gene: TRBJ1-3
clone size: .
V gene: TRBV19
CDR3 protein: CASSTPGNTIYF
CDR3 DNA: TGTGCCAGTAGTACTCCTGGAAACACCATATATTTT

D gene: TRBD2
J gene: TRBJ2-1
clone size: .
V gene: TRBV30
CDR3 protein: CAWSPGLAGGTNEQFF
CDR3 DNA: TGTGCCTGGAGTCCTGGACTAGCGGGAGGAACGAATGAGCAGTTCTTC

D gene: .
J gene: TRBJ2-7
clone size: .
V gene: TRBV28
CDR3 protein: CASSGRLTYEQYF
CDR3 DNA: TGTGCCAGCAGTGGCAGGCTGACCTACGAGCAGTACTTC

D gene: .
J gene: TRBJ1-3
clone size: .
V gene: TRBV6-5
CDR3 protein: CASNGGGNTIYF
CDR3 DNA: TGTGCCAGCAATGGCGGGGGAAACACCATATATTTT

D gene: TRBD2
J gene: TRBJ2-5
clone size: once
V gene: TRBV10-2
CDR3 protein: CATIAGQETQYF
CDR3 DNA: TGCGCCACCATAGCGGGACAAGAGACCCAGTACTTC

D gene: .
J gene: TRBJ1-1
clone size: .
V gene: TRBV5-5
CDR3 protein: CASSLESGTKAFF
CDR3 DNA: TGTGCCAGCAGCTTGGAATCCGGGACGAAAGCTTTCTTT

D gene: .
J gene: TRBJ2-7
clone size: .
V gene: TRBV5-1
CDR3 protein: CASSLGTGVGHEQYF
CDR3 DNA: TGCGCCAGCAGCTTGGGAACGGGAGTCGGCCACGAGCAGTACTTC

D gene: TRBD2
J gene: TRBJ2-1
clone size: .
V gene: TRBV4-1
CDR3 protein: CASSQEVGVAGFEQFF
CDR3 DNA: TGCGCCAGCAGCCAAGAAGTTGGGGTAGCGGGATTTGAGCAGTTCTTC

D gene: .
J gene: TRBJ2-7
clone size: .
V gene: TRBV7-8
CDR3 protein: CASSGRDLLSYEQYF
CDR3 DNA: TGTGCCAGCAGCGGCCGGGACTTACTTTCCTACGAGCAGTACTTC

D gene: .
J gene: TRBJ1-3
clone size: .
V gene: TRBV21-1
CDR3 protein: CASSKAEDRVRDTIYF
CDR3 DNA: TGTGCCAGCAGCAAAGCGGAAGACAGGGTAAGAGACACCATATATTTT

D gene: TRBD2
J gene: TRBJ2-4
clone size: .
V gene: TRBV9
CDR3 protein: CASSVETGGLKNIQYF
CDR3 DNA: TGTGCCAGCAGCGTAGAAACGGGAGGCCTCAAAAACATTCAGTACTTC

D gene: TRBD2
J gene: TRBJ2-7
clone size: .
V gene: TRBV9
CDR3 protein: CASSVGTSGGYEQYF
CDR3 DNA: TGTGCCAGCAGCGTAGGGACTAGCGGTGGGTACGAGCAGTACTTC

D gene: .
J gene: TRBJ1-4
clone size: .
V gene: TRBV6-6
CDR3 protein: CASSYGRAEKLFF
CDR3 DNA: TGTGCCAGCAGTTACGGGCGGGCTGAAAAACTGTTTTTT

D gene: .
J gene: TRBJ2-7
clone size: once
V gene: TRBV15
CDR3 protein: CATSRDSGETYEQYF
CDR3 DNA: TGTGCCACCAGCAGAGATTCCGGGGAAACCTACGAGCAGTACTTC

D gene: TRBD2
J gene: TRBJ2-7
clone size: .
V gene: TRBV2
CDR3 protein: CASSEGSSGSYEQYF
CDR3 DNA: TGTGCCAGCAGTGAAGGATCGAGCGGGAGTTACGAGCAGTACTTC

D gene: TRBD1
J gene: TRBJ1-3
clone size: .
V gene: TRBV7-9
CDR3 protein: CASSQRDSSNTIYF
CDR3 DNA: TGTGCCAGCAGCCAGAGGGACAGCTCAAACACCATATATTTT

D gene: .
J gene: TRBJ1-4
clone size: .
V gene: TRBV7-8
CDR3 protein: CASSIGSLNEKLFF
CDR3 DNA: TGTGCCAGCAGCATTGGCAGTCTGAATGAAAAACTGTTTTTT

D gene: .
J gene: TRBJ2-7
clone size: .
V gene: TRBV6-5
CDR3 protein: CASFQGPYEQYF
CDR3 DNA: TGTGCCAGCTTCCAGGGGCCCTACGAGCAGTACTTC

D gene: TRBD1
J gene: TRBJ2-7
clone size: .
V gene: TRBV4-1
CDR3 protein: CASSQVPQGANEQYF
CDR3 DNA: TGCGCCAGCAGCCAAGTTCCACAGGGGGCCAACGAGCAGTACTTC

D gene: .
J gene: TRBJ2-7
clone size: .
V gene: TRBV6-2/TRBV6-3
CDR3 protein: CASSYSADGTYEQYF
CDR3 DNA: TGTGCCAGCAGTTACTCCGCCGACGGAACCTACGAGCAGTACTTC

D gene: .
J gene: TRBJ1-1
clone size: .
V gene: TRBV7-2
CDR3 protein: CASSLTRPNTEAFF
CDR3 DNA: TGTGCCAGCAGCTTAACCAGGCCGAACACTGAAGCTTTCTTT

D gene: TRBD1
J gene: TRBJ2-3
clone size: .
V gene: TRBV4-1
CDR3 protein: CASSLFGNRDSSTDTQYF
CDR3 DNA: TGCGCCAGCAGCCTTTTTGGGAACCGGGACAGCAGCACAGATACGCAGTATTTT

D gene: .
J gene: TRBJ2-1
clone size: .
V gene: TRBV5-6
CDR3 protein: CASSWVASGLTYNEQFF
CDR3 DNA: TGTGCCAGCAGCTGGGTTGCTTCAGGCCTAACCTACAATGAGCAGTTCTTC

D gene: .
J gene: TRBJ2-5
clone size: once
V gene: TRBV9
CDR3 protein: CASSVDETQYF
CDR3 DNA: TGTGCCAGCAGCGTGGATGAGACCCAGTACTTC

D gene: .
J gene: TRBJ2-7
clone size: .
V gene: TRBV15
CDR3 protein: CATSRDRLVPYEQYF
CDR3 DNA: TGTGCCACCAGCAGAGATCGGCTAGTTCCCTACGAGCAGTACTTC

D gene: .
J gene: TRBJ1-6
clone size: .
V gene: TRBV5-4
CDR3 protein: CASSPSLMGDGSPLHF
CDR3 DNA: TGTGCCAGCAGCCCATCCCTAATGGGGGATGGTTCACCCCTCCACTTT